Presented here are 9 T cell receptor beta chains from one specimen sequenced in a study of blood T cells in healthy people across ages. Primers used in a second PCR of roughly 7 to 11 cycles were a sample-barcoded 5' primer and a J-beta primer mix. One entry per CDR3 protein, called by TCRdb with MiXCR from the 5' RACE reads. This sample has hundreds of thousands of distinct CDR3 sequences; under 30% occur once, and the top ten carry approximately 14%. Specimen: blood. The source of these receptors is a woman older than 75 in good health.

The genes are TRBV2 and TRBJ2-7, with a possible D match to TRBD1 (5 bases). The germline V and J ends were trimmed by 10 bases and 1 base, with 17 bases remaining between them. Per germline, CDR1 SNHLY and CDR2 FYNNEI. The CDR3 has 14 residues. This CDR3 is CANRLGAASYEQYF. The CDR3 DNA reads TGTGCCAACAGGCTAGGGGCGGCTTCCTACGAGCAGTACTTC.

The J gene is TRBJ1-2, the V gene TRBV18; perhaps TRBD1 as D (5 bases). This CDR3 comprises 14 residues. From germline, CDR1 is KGHSH and CDR2 LQKENI. With 2 bases removed from V and 3 bases from J, the gap between germline ends came to 10 bases. CDR3 DNA: TGTGCCAGCTCACCATCGGGGGATCACTATGGCTACACCTTC. Protein sequence: CASSPSGDHYGYTF.

The chain links TRBV5-1 to TRBJ1-1, with unresolved D. The CDR3 covers 12 residues. The V and J ends lost 0 bases and 7 bases respectively, with 7 bases between them. In germline, CDR1 is SGHRS, CDR2 YFSETQ. The chain's CDR3 is CASSLGTLEAFF. As DNA, the CDR3 is TGCGCCAGCAGCTTGGGGACTCTTGAAGCTTTCTTT.

This clonotype was counted between two and nine times. The chain joins TRBV5-6 to TRBJ2-7, with 8 bases identical to TRBD2. This CDR3 contains 16 residues. CDR1 is SGHDT and CDR2 is YYEEEE in the germline V gene. With V trimmed by 3 bases and J by 7 bases, 15 bases remained unmatched. CDR3 in DNA: TGTGCCAGCAGCTCCCTCGGGGGGGCCTCAGGCAATGAGCAGTACTTC. Translated, it gives CASSSLGGASGNEQYF.

J is TRBJ2-5 and V is TRBV19, with 7 bases that match TRBD2. This CDR3 is built from 13 residues. Germline V CDR1 and CDR2: LNHDA, SQIVND (reference sequence). V shed 0 bases, J shed 11 bases, and the junction held 6 bases outside the gene matches. CDR3: CASSIDPGREQYF. For the CDR3, the DNA is TGTGCCAGTAGTATAGATCCAGGGAGGGAGCAGTACTTC. The variable domain in full, with the rest retrieved from reference TRBV19 and TRBJ2-5, is DGGITQSPKYLFRKEGQNVTLSCEQNLNHDAMYWYRQDPGQGLRLIYYSQIVNDFQKGDIAEGYSVSREKKESFPLTVTSAQKNPTAFYLCASSIDPGREQYFGPGTRLLVL.

This clonotype turned up a few times. It may be a read error: a sequence one base away is much more abundant. V gene TRBV5-1 combines with J gene TRBJ2-7; TRBD1 might be the D (6 bases). There are 14 residues in the CDR3. The germline V gene encodes CDR1 SGHRS and CDR2 YFSETQ. The V end lost 3 bases, the J end lost 3 bases, and 13 bases lay between the germline ends. As DNA, the CDR3 is TGCGCCAGCAGCTCTAGGGGGTTCGGCTACGAGCAGTACTTC. It yields the protein CASSSRGFGYEQYF.

This clonotype was detected many times. V is TRBV20-1 and J is TRBJ1-1; unclear D gene. The CDR3 is 15 amino acids. Germline CDR1 reads DFQATT; CDR2 reads SNEGSKA (reference sequence). Between the trimmed V and J ends, which lost 2 bases and 1 base, there was a span of 14 bases. The CDR3 sequence is CSARSPQDPNTEAFF. CDR3 DNA: TGCAGTGCTAGAAGCCCCCAAGACCCGAACACTGAAGCTTTCTTT.

The chain joins TRBV20-1 to TRBJ2-3, with 8 bases aligning to TRBD1. Trimming at V came to 6 bases and at J to 4 bases, leaving 6 bases not matched to a gene. The CDR3 is 13 residues long. Germline values: CDR1 DFQATT, CDR2 SNEGSKA (reference sequence). In DNA, the CDR3 is TGCAGTGCCCCGGACAGGGTGGCAGATACGCAGTATTTT. Encoded protein: CSAPDRVADTQYF.

This clonotype was counted many times. The V gene is TRBV10-3, the J gene TRBJ2-3; 10 bases map to TRBD2. Per germline, CDR1 ENHRY and CDR2 SYGVKD. With V trimmed by 9 bases and J by 2 bases, 8 bases remained unmatched. The CDR3 has 15 residues. CDR3 in DNA: TGTGCCATGAGCGGGGGGGCCCCTAACACAGATACGCAGTATTTT. Translated: CAMSGGAPNTDTQYF.